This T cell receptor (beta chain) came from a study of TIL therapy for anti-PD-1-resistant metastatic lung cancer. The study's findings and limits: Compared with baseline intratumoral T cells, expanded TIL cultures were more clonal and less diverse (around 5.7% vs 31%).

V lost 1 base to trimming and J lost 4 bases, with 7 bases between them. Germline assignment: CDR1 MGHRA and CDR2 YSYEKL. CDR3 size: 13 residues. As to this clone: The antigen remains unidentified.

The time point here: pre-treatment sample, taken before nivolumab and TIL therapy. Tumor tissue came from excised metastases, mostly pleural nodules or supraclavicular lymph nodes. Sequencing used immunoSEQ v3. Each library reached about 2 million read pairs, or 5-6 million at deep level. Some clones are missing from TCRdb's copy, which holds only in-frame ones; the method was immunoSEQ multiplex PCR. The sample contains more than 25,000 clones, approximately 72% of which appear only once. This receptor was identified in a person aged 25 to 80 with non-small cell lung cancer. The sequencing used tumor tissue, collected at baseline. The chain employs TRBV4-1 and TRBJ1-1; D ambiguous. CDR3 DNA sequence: TGCGCCAGCAGCCAAGTGGGAGCCACTGAAGCTTTCTTT. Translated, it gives CASSQVGATEAFF.